This T cell receptor (beta chain) was recorded in a study of shared clonotypes between healthy human individuals. Study summary: Participating donors consisted of two women and a few men aged 18 to 49.

Trimming pared 6 bases from V and 3 bases from J, leaving 14 bases between. The CDR3 has 13 amino acids. Germline V CDR1 and CDR2: SQVTM, ANQGSEA. CD8 cells classed as naive were CD45RO-negative and positively selected for CCR7, excluding terminally differentiated effector memory CD45RA+ cells. Study results and limitations: It was the non-shared clonotypes that had lower generation probabilities than clonotypes shared by all four donors. Generally, naive subsets (rather than memory subsets) showed larger estimated richness.

Concerning this clone itself: Its antigen is not known.

Genomic DNA from each subset was divided evenly over several immunoSEQ plates. Some clones are missing from TCRdb's copy, which holds only in-frame ones; the method was immunoSEQ multiplex PCR. The sample lists some 2,100,000 clones, about 93% occurring once. The specimen was naive CD8+ T cells from PBMCs. V gene TRBV29-1 combines with J gene TRBJ1-1, with D possibly matching TRBD1 (5 bases). This receptor was obtained from a man younger than 30 in good health. Some clones in this sample may be carry-over from other donors' samples. The CDR3 here is CSVTLQGDTEAFF. The DNA of the CDR3 is TGCAGCGTCACCCTTCAGGGAGACACTGAAGCTTTCTTT.